This T cell receptor beta chain was sequenced for a study of T-cell memory formation after mild COVID-19. General study findings and limits: CD4+ bias marked clones expanding day 15 to 37, unlike balanced contracting clones. Researchers report contracting CD4+ clones mostly in CM and EM, with CD8+ clones in EMRA.

UMIs and sample barcodes were carried by the TCR alpha and TCR beta cDNA libraries that 5'RACE produced using constant-segment primers. MiXCR was run by TCRdb on the 5' RACE reads, yielding one entry per CDR3 protein. The repertoire holds 150,000 to 200,000 distinct CDR3 sequences, roughly 20% seen once, with roughly 3.7% in the top ten. This CDR3 comprises 12 residues. Germline V gene lookup returns CDR1 DFQATT and CDR2 SNEGSKA (reference sequence). The trim removed 5 bases at V and 6 bases at J, leaving 5 bases unmatched. This clonotype was detected only a few times. The antigen remains undetermined.

This receptor was taken from a young man who had mild COVID-19 (a few samples of this study predate the infection). Cell type and time point are not known. This chain joins TRBV20-1 and TRBJ1-2, with TRBD1 matching 8 bases. Sequencing was performed on PBMCs or a T cell subset sorted from them (not recorded which). DNA for the CDR3: TGCAGTGCTCCGGACAGGGCTCATGGCTACACCTTC. Translation: CSAPDRAHGYTF.